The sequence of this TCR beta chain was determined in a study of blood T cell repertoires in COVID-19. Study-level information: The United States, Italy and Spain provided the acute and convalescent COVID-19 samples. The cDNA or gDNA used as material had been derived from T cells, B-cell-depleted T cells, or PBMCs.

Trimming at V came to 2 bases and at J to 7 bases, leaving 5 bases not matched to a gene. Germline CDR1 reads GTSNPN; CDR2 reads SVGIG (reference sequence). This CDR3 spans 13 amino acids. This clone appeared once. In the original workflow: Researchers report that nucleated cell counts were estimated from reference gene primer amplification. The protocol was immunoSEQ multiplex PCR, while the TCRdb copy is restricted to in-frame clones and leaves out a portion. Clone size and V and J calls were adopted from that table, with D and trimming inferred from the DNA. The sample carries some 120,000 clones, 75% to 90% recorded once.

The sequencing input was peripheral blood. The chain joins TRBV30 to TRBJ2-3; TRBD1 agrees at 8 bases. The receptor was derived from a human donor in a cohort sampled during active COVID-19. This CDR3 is CAWSNRGVNTQYF. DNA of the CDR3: TGTGCCTGGAGTAACAGGGGGGTAAATACGCAGTATTTT.